This entry lists 8 T cell receptor beta chains sequenced from one sample in a study of shared clonotypes between healthy human individuals. Using immunoSEQ multiplex PCR, the repertoire was profiled, and TCRdb retains in-frame clones only, with some absent. The data hold 850,000 to 1,100,000 clones, with 77% observed a single time. Sequencing was performed on memory CD4+ T cells from PBMCs. Specified subset: CD45RA-negative fraction. Source of these receptors: a man younger than 35 in good health. Some clones in this sample may be carry-over from other donors' samples.

This chain uses TRBV5-1 with TRBJ2-3; TRBD2 matches 7 bases. The ends lost 8 bases at V and 4 bases at J; junction bases unmatched: 10. The CDR3 length is 14 residues. Germline CDR1 SGHRS, CDR2 YFSETQ. CDR3 sequence reads: CASKLAQRADTQYF. CDR3 bases: TGCGCCAGTAAACTAGCGCAAAGAGCAGATACGCAGTATTTT.

This clone was counted a few times. The sample has other DNA sequences that encode this CDR3 too. The chain uses TRBV28 and TRBJ1-3; 7 bases are a match to TRBD1. The CDR3 runs 14 residues. Unmatched junction bases numbered 5, after V lost 6 bases and J lost 3 bases. CDR1 and CDR2 (germline): MDHEN, SYDVKM. In nucleotides, the CDR3 is TGTGCCAGCAGCAGGGACAGACGTGGAAACACCATATATTTT. Translated: CASSRDRRGNTIYF.

As concerns this clone: The same CDR3 can be traced to other DNA sequences in this sample. The chain uses TRBV28 and TRBJ2-2; 10 nucleotides agree with TRBD1. Germline assignment: CDR1 MDHEN and CDR2 SYDVKM. The CDR3 has 15 amino acids. The J segment lost 3 bases and the V segment lost 5 bases, leaving 3 bases of the junction unmatched. The CDR3 DNA reads TGTGCCAGCAGTAGGACAGGGGGTTACACCGGGGAGCTGTTTTTT. Protein sequence: CASSRTGGYTGELFF.

This clone has a handful of counts. In nucleotides, the CDR3 is TGTGCCAGCAGTTTAAAAACCCCCAGCGGGAACACTGAAGCTTTCTTT. Translated, it gives CASSLKTPSGNTEAFF. The chain carries TRBV28 and TRBJ1-1; D is unclear. CDR1 is MDHEN and CDR2 is SYDVKM in the germline V gene. The CDR3 runs 16 residues. V lost 2 bases, J lost 1 base, and 14 bases lay in between.

DNA for the CDR3: TGTGCCAGCAGAAAAGCCCCGGGGTATGGCTACACCTTC. Protein: CASRKAPGYGYTF. The chain uses TRBV5-4 and TRBJ1-2; D is undetermined. The CDR3 length is 13 residues. The germline V and J ends were trimmed by 5 bases and 5 bases, with 13 bases remaining between them. Germline CDR1 is SGHNT and CDR2 is YYREEE (reference sequence).

The gene calls are TRBV5-4 and TRBJ2-3; D is possibly TRBD1 (7 bases). There are 15 residues in the CDR3. V lost 2 bases to trimming and J lost 2 bases, with 12 bases between them. The germline V gene has CDR1 SGHNT and CDR2 YYREEE (reference sequence). The DNA for the CDR3 is TGTGCCAGCAGCTTAGCCAGGGGGGACACAGATACGCAGTATTTT. Amino acid sequence: CASSLARGDTDTQYF.

Regarding this clone: This could be a read error, since a much larger clone is one nucleotide away. Other DNA sequences from this sample encode an identical CDR3 as well. The chain employs TRBV14 and TRBJ2-7; 10 bases match TRBD1. The CDR3 length is 15 residues. Germline assignment: CDR1 SGHDN and CDR2 FVKESK. Trimming cost V 5 bases and J 1 base; bases outside gene matches: 5. CDR3 amino acids: CASSVGTGVSYEQYF. The CDR3 DNA reads TGTGCCAGCAGCGTCGGGACAGGGGTATCCTACGAGCAGTACTTC.

This clone has just one count. This sequence joins TRBV5-6 and TRBJ1-2; the D is unclear. Germline CDR1 and CDR2: SGHDT and YYEEEE. This CDR3 has 13 amino acids. V gave up 4 bases and J gave up 9 bases, with 16 bases separating them. CDR3 nucleotide sequence: TGTGCCAGCAGCGCGCGCCGTGGCGGCCGCTACACCTTC. This gives the protein CASSARRGGRYTF.